This TCR beta chain was captured in a study of T cell repertoires in cytomegalovirus infection. Whole-study context: Public signatures in TCR beta pointed to CMV infection and matching HLA type. Study-level findings and limits: People with CMV and the relevant HLA were identified by cumulative public TCR beta family frequency. It was HLA-C-restricted CMV-specific TCR beta clonotypes that dominated the response ex vivo.

As regards this clonotype: Its specificity is unknown.

Germline trimming cut 2 bases from V and 3 bases from J; bases unmatched to any gene: 4. The CDR3 totals 15 residues. The germline V gene has CDR1 MGHDK and CDR2 SYGVNS. MiXCR was run by TCRdb on the reads, yielding one entry per CDR3 protein. The repertoire has 200,000 to 250,000 distinct CDR3 sequences, roughly 20% of them found once; the top ten carry roughly 20%. Sequencing used CD8+ T cells from PBMCs. The receptor comes from a human donor in good health (CMV status not recorded). Some clones in this sample may be carry-over from other donors' samples. The V and J genes are TRBV25-1 and TRBJ2-7; 10 bases match TRBD1. Here the CDR3 DNA reads TGTGCCAGCAGTGAAAGACAGGGGGCGTACTACGAGCAGTACTTC. This codes for CASSERQGAYYEQYF.